This T cell receptor beta chain stems from a study of shared clonotypes between healthy human individuals. Points from the study as a whole: Sequencing depth was expected to affect clonotype sharing among donors. In the sorted subsets, rarefaction showed sequencing was incomplete despite large depth.

The ends lost 6 bases at V and 7 bases at J; junction bases unmatched: 7. The germline gives CDR1 LNHDA, CDR2 SQIVND (reference sequence). CDR3 size: 14 residues. Generated by immunoSEQ multiplex PCR, the TCRdb table keeps only in-frame clones and is missing some. The sample lists 2.3 million or so clones; more than 85% were seen once. Comment on this clone: What it binds is not known.

This chain uses TRBV19 with TRBJ1-5; 9 bases are a match to TRBD1. Sequences were obtained from naive CD4+ T cells from PBMCs. Subset in this sample: CD45RA+ positively selected. The TCR comes from a man between 18 and 35 years old in good health. Some clones in this sample may be carry-over from other donors' samples. CDR3 sequence reads: CASSIRDRAQPQHF. CDR3 DNA: TGTGCCAGTAGCATCCGGGACAGGGCCCAGCCCCAGCATTTT.